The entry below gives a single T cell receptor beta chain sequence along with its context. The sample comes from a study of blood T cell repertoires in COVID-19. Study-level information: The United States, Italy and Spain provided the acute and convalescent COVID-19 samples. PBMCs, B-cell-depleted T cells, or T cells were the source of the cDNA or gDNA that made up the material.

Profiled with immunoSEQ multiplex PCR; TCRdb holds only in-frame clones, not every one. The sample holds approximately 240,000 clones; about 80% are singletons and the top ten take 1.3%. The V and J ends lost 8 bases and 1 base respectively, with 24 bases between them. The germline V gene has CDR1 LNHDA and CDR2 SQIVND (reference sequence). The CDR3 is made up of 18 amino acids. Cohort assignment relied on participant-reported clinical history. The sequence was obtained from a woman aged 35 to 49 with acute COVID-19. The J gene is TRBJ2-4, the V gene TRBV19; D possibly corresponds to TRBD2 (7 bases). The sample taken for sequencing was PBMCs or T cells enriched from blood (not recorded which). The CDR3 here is CASGSGGIRAGAKNIQYF. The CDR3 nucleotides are TGTGCCAGTGGATCGGGGGGCATAAGGGCCGGGGCCAAAAACATTCAGTACTTC.